Shown below are 21 T cell receptor beta chains from a single sample sequenced in a study of blood T cell repertoires in COVID-19. Using immunoSEQ multiplex PCR, the repertoire was profiled, and TCRdb retains in-frame clones only, with some absent. This sample yields around 250,000 clones, of which about nine tenths are seen a single time; 0.85% to 1% belongs to the top ten. Sequenced material: peripheral blood. The receptor set was obtained from a woman aged 40 to 50 who had recovered from COVID-19.

The V call is TRBV10-3, the J call TRBJ2-5, with 7 bases matching TRBD1. Germline V gives CDR1 ENHRY, CDR2 SYGVKD. V lost 6 bases, J lost 5 bases, and 6 bases stayed unmatched. The CDR3 is 13 residues long. Here the CDR3 reads CAISWTQGETQYF. CDR3 nucleotides: TGTGCCATCAGCTGGACACAGGGGGAGACCCAGTACTTC.

This chain uses TRBV27 with TRBJ2-1; 9 nucleotides align to TRBD2. Germline loops: CDR1 MNHEY, CDR2 SMNVEV (reference sequence). V shed 6 bases and J 5 bases; nucleotides not matched to a gene: 8. The CDR3 loop spans 15 amino acids. CDR3 sequence: CASSPSGTINNEQFF. As DNA, the CDR3 is TGTGCCAGCAGCCCTAGCGGGACTATCAACAATGAGCAGTTCTTC.

CDR3 nucleotides: TGTGCCACCAGCAGAGATCCCGGGGAGACCCAGTACTTC. The encoded protein is CATSRDPGETQYF. The chain couples TRBV15 to TRBJ2-5; no definite D call. Germline V gives CDR1 LNHNV, CDR2 YYDKDF (reference sequence). V gave up 0 bases and J gave up 5 bases, with 7 bases separating them. CDR3 size: 13 residues. Filled out from reference TRBV15 and TRBJ2-5, the complete variable domain reads DAMVIQNPRYQVTQFGKPVTLSCSQTLNHNVMYWYQQKSSQAPKLLFHYYDKDFNNEADTPDNFQSRRPNTSFCFLDIRSPGLGDTAMYLCATSRDPGETQYFGPGTRLLVL.

J is TRBJ2-2 and V is TRBV24-1, with no clear D. V shed 4 bases and J shed 7 bases, with 21 bases lying between them. Germline CDR1 KGHDR, CDR2 SFDVKD. This CDR3 has 17 amino acids. CDR3 DNA: TGTGCCACCAGTGACCTGCCGGTGGCAGGTCCCCACGGGGAGCTGTTTTTT. It encodes CATSDLPVAGPHGELFF.

The V gene is TRBV18, the J gene TRBJ2-7; TRBD1 agrees at 7 bases. This CDR3 region has 14 residues. V lost 6 bases to trimming and J lost 4 bases; unmatched junction nucleotides: 9. Germline V CDR1 and CDR2: KGHSH, LQKENI. CDR3 protein: CASSPRQGVYEQYF. The CDR3 DNA reads TGTGCCAGCTCGCCCCGCCAGGGGGTTTACGAGCAGTACTTC.

The chain has TRBV4-1 and TRBJ2-1, with TRBD2 matching over 11 bases. There are 15 residues in the CDR3. CDR1 is MGHRA, CDR2 YSYEKL, per germline. The V and J ends lost 1 base and 8 bases, in that order; junction bases with no gene match: 4. The CDR3 spells CASSQVAGGGDEQFF. The CDR3 nucleotides read TGCGCCAGCAGCCAAGTAGCGGGAGGGGGCGATGAGCAGTTCTTC.

This clone has a single count. This chain uses TRBV4-1 with TRBJ2-7; 12 positions agree with TRBD2. CDR1 is MGHRA and CDR2 is YSYEKL in the germline V gene. The CDR3 is 15 amino acids. Trimming at V came to 3 bases and at J to 6 bases, leaving 6 bases not matched to a gene. This chain's CDR3 is CASSQSTSGRSEQYF. The CDR3 nucleotides are TGCGCCAGCAGCCAGTCGACTAGCGGGAGATCCGAGCAGTACTTC.

The V gene is TRBV28, the J gene TRBJ2-7; 10 bases agree with TRBD1. V lost 7 bases, J lost 2 bases, and 5 bases stayed unmatched. Per the germline V gene, CDR1 is MDHEN and CDR2 is SYDVKM. This CDR3 has 14 amino acids. The CDR3 here is CASTAGQGAYEQYF. CDR3 nucleotide sequence: TGTGCCAGCACCGCCGGACAGGGGGCCTACGAGCAGTACTTC.

This chain connects TRBV1 to TRBJ2-1; TRBD2 reflects the table's D call only, with no check against the DNA. TRBV1 is a pseudogene segment. This CDR3 is 16 amino acids long. The CDR3 protein is CTSSQDEGTGINEQFF. The CDR3 nucleotides are TGCACCAGCAGCCAAGATGAAGGGACTGGAATCAATGAGCAGTTCTTC.

The chain employs TRBV6-2 or TRBV6-3 and TRBJ2-3; no clear D gene. The ends were cut back, 6 bases at V and 5 bases at J, with 15 bases in the middle. Per germline, CDR1 MNHEY and CDR2 SVGEGT. The CDR3 covers 14 residues. This CDR3 is CASSLIGPVDTQYF. In DNA, the CDR3 is TGTGCCAGCAGCCTAATTGGTCCGGTAGATACGCAGTATTTT.

The chain has TRBV28 and TRBJ1-2, with a tentative D call TRBD1 (5 bases). Deletions cut 6 bases from V and 8 bases from J, with 10 bases between. The CDR3 is 11 residues long. In germline, CDR1 is MDHEN, CDR2 SYDVKM. In DNA form, the CDR3 reads TGTGCCAGCAGGTGGAAGGGGGGCTACACCTTC. Its translation is CASRWKGGYTF.

The J gene is TRBJ2-5, the V gene TRBV5-1, with a possible D match to TRBD2 (6 bases). Germline CDR1 SGHRS, CDR2 YFSETQ. The CDR3 consists of 15 residues. Trimming stripped 0 bases from V and 5 bases from J, with 14 bases between. In DNA form, the CDR3 reads TGCGCCAGCAGCTTGGACTCCCGACGGGAGGAGACCCAGTACTTC. Amino acid sequence: CASSLDSRREETQYF.

The chain recombines TRBV5-8 with TRBJ2-7; 7 bases map to TRBD1. Germline V gene lookup returns CDR1 SGHTS and CDR2 YDEGEE. The CDR3 contains 19 residues. The V and J ends lost 2 bases and 0 bases, in that order; junction bases with no gene match: 17. CDR3 DNA sequence: TGTGCCAGCAGCTTTATACCGCGATTCTCACAGGGGTCCTCCTACGAGCAGTACTTC. As protein: CASSFIPRFSQGSSYEQYF.

This clone occurred once. The CDR3 loop reads CASSQGGGNTIYF. Written as DNA, the CDR3 is TGCGCCAGCAGCCAAGGCGGGGGAAACACCATATATTTT. This chain connects TRBV5-1 to TRBJ1-3; D is uncertain. Germline lookup yields CDR1 SGHRS and CDR2 YFSETQ. The CDR3 covers 13 residues. V lost 4 bases and J 4 bases, leaving 9 bases between the germline ends.

The gene calls are TRBV9 and TRBJ2-5; TRBD2 aligns across 7 bases. Germline V gene lookup returns CDR1 SGDLS and CDR2 YYNGEE. The CDR3 is 16 amino acids. V trimming: 0 bases; J trimming: 5 bases; junction bases outside the gene matches: 10. The CDR3 protein is CASSVGLAHSVETQYF. The CDR3 nucleotides are TGTGCCAGCAGCGTAGGACTAGCCCACTCGGTGGAGACCCAGTACTTC.

The chain has TRBV27 and TRBJ2-2; D possibly corresponds to TRBD1 (6 bases). V was shortened by 5 bases and J by 0 bases, with 16 bases between the two germline ends. The CDR3 sequence is 17 residues long. From germline, CDR1 is MNHEY and CDR2 SMNVEV (reference sequence). The DNA of the CDR3 is TGTGCCAGCAGTATCTCCTCCGGGACATCGAACACCGGGGAGCTGTTTTTT. Protein: CASSISSGTSNTGELFF.

The chain recombines TRBV19 with TRBJ1-1; D perhaps matches TRBD1 (6 bases). The V and J ends lost 7 bases and 4 bases respectively, with 13 bases between them. The CDR3 is made up of 13 amino acids. Looked up from germline, CDR1 is LNHDA and CDR2 is SQIVND (reference sequence). The CDR3 here is CASIQGRTTEAFF. The CDR3 nucleotides read TGTGCCAGTATACAGGGAAGGACCACTGAAGCTTTCTTT.

This chain connects TRBV4-1 to TRBJ1-5; 8 bases are shared with TRBD1. This CDR3 region has 18 residues. V was pared by 0 bases and J by 7 bases, with 14 bases of the junction left unmatched. Germline CDR1 and CDR2: MGHRA and YSYEKL. The CDR3 nucleotides are TGCGCCAGCAGCCAAGATCTAGGTGGCAGGGGGCTTCGGCAGCCCCAGCATTTT. This translates into CASSQDLGGRGLRQPQHF.

This clone was picked up one time. This chain connects TRBV7-3 to TRBJ2-4, with 9 nucleotides matching TRBD2. Germline values: CDR1 SGHTA, CDR2 FQGTGA. The J segment lost 7 bases and the V segment lost 5 bases, leaving 9 bases of the junction unmatched. This CDR3 comprises 15 residues. The CDR3 nucleotides are TGTGCCAGCAGCGAGGTAGCGGGAGCGGGGAACATTCAGTACTTC. This codes for CASSEVAGAGNIQYF.

The V and J genes are TRBV5-1 and TRBJ1-1; D gene uncertain. CDR1 is SGHRS, CDR2 YFSETQ, per germline. V was cut by 3 bases and J by 5 bases, with 11 bases left in between. This CDR3 contains 13 residues. CDR3 protein: CASSYRGGTEAFF. The CDR3 coding sequence is TGCGCCAGCAGCTATCGTGGAGGGACTGAAGCTTTCTTT.

This clone was seen only a few times. The junction shows a germline mismatch at one end, possibly a read error. The same CDR3 also results from other DNA sequences found in this sample. V is TRBV7-7 and J is TRBJ2-3; 12 bases line up with TRBD2. The CDR3 is made up of 15 amino acids. Germline values: CDR1 SSHAT, CDR2 FNYEAQ (reference sequence). The CDR3 bases are TGTGCTAGCAGCCCGGGACTAGCGGGCGGAGATACGCAGTATTTT. Protein sequence: CASSPGLAGGDTQYF.